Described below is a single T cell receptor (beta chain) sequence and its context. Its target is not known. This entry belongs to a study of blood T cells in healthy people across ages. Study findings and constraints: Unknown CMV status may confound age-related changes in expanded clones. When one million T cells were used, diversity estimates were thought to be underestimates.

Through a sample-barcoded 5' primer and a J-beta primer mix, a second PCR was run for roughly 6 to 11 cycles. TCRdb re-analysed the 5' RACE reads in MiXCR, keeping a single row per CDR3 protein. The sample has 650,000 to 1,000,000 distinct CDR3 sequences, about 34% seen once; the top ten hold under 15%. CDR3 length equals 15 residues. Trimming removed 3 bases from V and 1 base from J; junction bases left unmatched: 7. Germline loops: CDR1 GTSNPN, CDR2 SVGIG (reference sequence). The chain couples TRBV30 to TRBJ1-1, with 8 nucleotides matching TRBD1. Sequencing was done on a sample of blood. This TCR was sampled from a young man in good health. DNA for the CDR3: TGTGCCTGGAGGAAGAGCGGGACAGGGAACACTGAAGCTTTCTTT. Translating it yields CAWRKSGTGNTEAFF.